The 23 T cell receptor beta chains reported below all come from one sample, sequenced in a study of T cells in Graves' hyperthyroidism and ophthalmopathy. Template material for amplifying TCR beta CDR3 regions consisted of RNA transcripts. Using the HTBI primer set, a first-round RT-PCR was run on the TCR CDR3. TCRdb re-called the multiplex PCR reads through MiXCR, storing one row per CDR3 protein. The table has more than 500,000 distinct CDR3 sequences, 46% seen once; the top ten hold 15% to 20%. The specimen was peripheral blood or thyroid tissue (not recorded which). Source of these receptors: an adult woman with Graves' disease, either hyperthyroidism or ophthalmopathy (not recorded which).

V and J are TRBV20-1 and TRBJ2-7, with 10 bases that match TRBD1. CDR3 length: 13 amino acids. J gave up 7 bases and V 6 bases, and 9 bases lay outside the gene matches. Germline V lookup: CDR1 DFQATT, CDR2 SNEGSKA (reference sequence). CDR3 sequence (DNA): TGCAGTGCCAGCCGGGACAGGGGACCGGAGCAGTACTTC. Encoded protein: CSASRDRGPEQYF.

The J gene is TRBJ1-4, the V gene TRBV7-2; D remains unclear. Trimming took 3 bases from V and 3 from J, leaving 5 bases between them. CDR1 SGHTA and CDR2 FQGNSA come from the germline V gene. The CDR3 has 13 residues. CDR3 DNA sequence: TGTGCCAGCAGCTTTCGTGCTAATGAAAAACTGTTTTTT. Translation gives CASSFRANEKLFF.

This clonotype was picked up many times. The chain recombines TRBV28 with TRBJ2-7, with D perhaps given as TRBD1 or TRBD2 (5 bases each). The CDR3 has 13 residues. Germline V gene lookup returns CDR1 MDHEN and CDR2 SYDVKM. DNA of the CDR3: TGTGCAGCCCTCGGAGGACACTCCTACGAGCAGTACTTC. Amino acid sequence: CAALGGHSYEQYF.

V and J are TRBV20-1 and TRBJ2-2; 8 bases line up with TRBD1. Germline V CDR1 and CDR2: DFQATT, SNEGSKA (reference sequence). The junction had 5 bases not matched to a gene; V was cut back by 5 bases and J by 0 bases. This CDR3 has 15 residues. CDR3 bases: TGCAGTGCTGTGGACAGGGAGGCGAACACCGGGGAGCTGTTTTTT. Protein: CSAVDREANTGELFF.

The sample holds many counts of this clonotype. The gene calls are TRBV20-1 and TRBJ2-5; TRBD2 might be the D (6 bases). The V end was cut by 5 bases, the J end by 2 bases, with 15 bases between. CDR1 and CDR2 from the germline V gene are DFQATT and SNEGSKA (reference sequence). This CDR3 comprises 14 residues. The CDR3 nucleotides read TGCAGTGCTGGTGCGGCGGGAATACAAGAGACCCAGTACTTC. Amino acids: CSAGAAGIQETQYF.

The sample holds a few counts of this clonotype. The chain carries TRBV3-1 and TRBJ1-2; D might be TRBD1 (5 bases). Trimming took 4 bases from V and 4 from J, leaving 13 bases between them. The CDR3 is 14 amino acids. The germline gives CDR1 LGHDT, CDR2 YNNKEL (reference sequence). This chain's CDR3 is CASSPRGRVYGYTF. The CDR3 coding sequence is TGTGCCAGCAGCCCTCGCGGCAGGGTCTATGGCTACACCTTC. The whole variable domain, filled in from reference TRBV3-1 and TRBJ1-2, reads DTAVSQTPKYLVTQMGNDKSIKCEQNLGHDTMYWYKQDSKKFLKIMFSYNNKELIINETVPNRFSPKSPDKAHLNLHINSLELGDSAVYFCASSPRGRVYGYTFGSGTRLTVV.

The chain joins TRBV29-1 to TRBJ2-5; D is perhaps TRBD2 (5 bases). The germline CDR1 and CDR2 sequences are SQVTM and ANQGSEA. This CDR3 has 12 amino acids. Trimming cost V 1 base and J 5 bases, with 8 bases left between them. CDR3 in DNA: TGCAGCGTTGAAGGTTCGGGGGAGACCCAGTACTTC. Translated: CSVEGSGETQYF.

The chain has TRBV20-1 and TRBJ1-2; D ambiguous. The germline V and J ends were trimmed by 3 bases and 5 bases, with 10 bases remaining between them. This CDR3 is built from 12 residues. The germline gives CDR1 DFQATT, CDR2 SNEGSKA (reference sequence). The CDR3 bases are TGCAGTGCTAGGTCCCAACTTTATGGCTACACCTTC. This codes for CSARSQLYGYTF.

J is TRBJ2-5 and V is TRBV20-1; tentative D call: TRBD2 (7 bases). The germline V and J ends were trimmed by 2 bases and 5 bases, with 21 bases remaining between them. The length of the CDR3 is 16 residues. Germline CDR1 and CDR2: DFQATT and SNEGSKA (reference sequence). CDR3 sequence: CSARPGGGRVWETQYF. CDR3 DNA sequence: TGCAGTGCTAGACCTGGCGGGGGCCGGGTCTGGGAGACCCAGTACTTC.

This clonotype occurred many times. V usage is TRBV2 and J usage is TRBJ1-5; tentatively, D is TRBD1 (5 bases). Trimming left V 4 bases short and J 6 bases short, with 16 bases between. In germline, CDR1 is SNHLY, CDR2 FYNNEI. There are 15 residues in the CDR3. The CDR3 protein is CASSAGVGDFQPQHF. As DNA, the CDR3 is TGTGCCAGCAGTGCGGGGGTTGGTGATTTTCAGCCCCAGCATTTT.

This clonotype has a count of ten or more. The chain links TRBV29-1 to TRBJ2-5, with D possibly TRBD2 on 5 matching bases. Per the germline V gene, CDR1 is SQVTM and CDR2 is ANQGSEA. Trimming removed 5 bases at V and 0 bases at J, with 13 bases between. CDR3 size: 14 residues. CDR3 sequence: CSVLSPGYQETQYF. The CDR3 DNA reads TGCAGCGTTTTAAGTCCGGGGTACCAAGAGACCCAGTACTTC. The full variable domain, in which reference TRBV29-1 and TRBJ2-5 provide the parts outside the CDR3, is SAVISQKPSRDICQRGTSLTIQCQVDSQVTMMFWYRQQPGQSLTLIATANQGSEATYESGFVIDKFPISRPNLTFSTLTVSNMSPEDSSIYLCSVLSPGYQETQYFGPGTRLLVL.

This clonotype has ten or more counts. This chain connects TRBV7-8 to TRBJ1-5; D unresolved. The V gene lost 2 bases and the J gene lost 4 bases, with 6 bases spanning the gap. The CDR3 is 13 residues long. From germline, CDR1 is SGHVS and CDR2 FQNEAQ. In DNA, the CDR3 is TGTGCCAGCAGCTTAAAGGAGAATCAGCCCCAGCATTTT. Its translation is CASSLKENQPQHF.

This clonotype appeared many times. The chain employs TRBV12-3 or TRBV12-4 and TRBJ2-5; maybe TRBD1 (6 bases). Trimming shortened V by 4 bases and J by 5 bases, and 14 bases separated the two germline ends. This CDR3 is 14 amino acids long. CDR3 amino acids: CASSSGQSWETQYF. Here the CDR3 DNA reads TGTGCCAGCAGTTCAGGACAGTCGTGGGAGACCCAGTACTTC.

This clonotype was counted ten times or more. The rearrangement joins TRBV6-2 or TRBV6-3 to TRBJ1-1, with 7 bases identical to TRBD1. The J segment lost 3 bases and the V segment lost 4 bases, leaving 5 bases of the junction unmatched. The germline CDR1 and CDR2 sequences are MNHEY and SVGEGT. This CDR3 spans 14 amino acids. The CDR3 nucleotides are TGTGCCAGCAGTTCCCTGACAGGGTACACTGAAGCTTTCTTT. It specifies CASSSLTGYTEAFF.

The table lists this clonotype with a few counts. The chain uses TRBV24-1 and TRBJ2-2; 12 bases line up with TRBD2. V shed 10 bases and J 0 bases; nucleotides not matched to a gene: 5. Germline CDR1 and CDR2: KGHDR and SFDVKD. CDR3 size: 16 residues. The CDR3 sequence: CATRTSGAANTGELFF. The CDR3 nucleotides are TGTGCCACGAGGACTAGCGGGGCTGCGAACACCGGGGAGCTGTTTTTT.

The V and J genes are TRBV6-5 and TRBJ2-7; D remains ambiguous. Germline V gene sequence: CDR1 MNHEY, CDR2 SVGAGI. This CDR3 spans 15 amino acids. Trimming stripped 7 bases from V and 4 bases from J, with 20 bases between. Here the CDR3 reads CASTLQIALGYEQYF. The DNA of the CDR3 is TGTGCCAGCACCTTACAAATAGCTTTAGGATACGAGCAGTACTTC.

This chain joins TRBV7-2 and TRBJ1-5; D possibly corresponds to TRBD1 (5 bases). V lost 2 bases, J lost 1 base, and 9 bases lay in between. The CDR3 sequence is 15 residues long. The germline V gene encodes CDR1 SGHTA and CDR2 FQGNSA. CDR3 nucleotides: TGTGCCAGCAGCTTACAGGAGGGGAGCAATCAGCCCCAGCATTTT. Encoded protein: CASSLQEGSNQPQHF.

This clonotype was observed many times. The V and J genes are TRBV5-6 and TRBJ1-5; tentatively, D is TRBD1 (5 bases). Germline V gene sequence: CDR1 SGHDT, CDR2 YYEEEE. The V end was cut by 5 bases, the J end by 11 bases, with 20 bases between. The CDR3 has 14 residues. The CDR3 sequence is CASSIEGSVWAQHF. The CDR3 DNA is TGTGCCAGCAGTATCGAGGGGTCAGTATGGGCCCAGCATTTT.

The chain has TRBV2 and TRBJ2-2; D perhaps matches TRBD2 (5 bases). Germline V lookup: CDR1 SNHLY, CDR2 FYNNEI. The V gene lost 2 bases and the J gene lost 5 bases, with 18 bases spanning the gap. The CDR3 consists of 17 residues. The CDR3 region has the DNA TGTGCCAGCAGTGAATTCAGGAACACGGACTTTACCGGGGAGCTGTTTTTT. It yields the protein CASSEFRNTDFTGELFF.

This chain uses TRBV19 with TRBJ1-1, with 11 bases lining up with TRBD1. The germline gives CDR1 LNHDA, CDR2 SQIVND (reference sequence). J gave up 6 bases and V 6 bases, and 9 bases lay outside the gene matches. This CDR3 contains 15 residues. CDR3 sequence reads: CASSMDRGRGAEAFF. CDR3 in DNA: TGTGCCAGTAGCATGGACAGGGGGCGCGGGGCTGAAGCTTTCTTT.

This clonotype has a count of ten or more. This chain links TRBV4-1 with TRBJ1-1; 7 bases fit TRBD1. This CDR3 has 14 amino acids. CDR1 and CDR2 from the germline V gene are MGHRA and YSYEKL. With 4 bases clipped from V and 3 bases from J, the junction kept 5 bases outside the gene matches. The CDR3 here is CASSPWTGYTEAFF. CDR3 DNA: TGCGCCAGCAGCCCGTGGACAGGCTACACTGAAGCTTTCTTT.

This rearrangement joins TRBV24-1 to TRBJ2-6, with D uncertain. V was cut by 5 bases and J by 11 bases, with 15 bases left in between. Per the germline V gene, CDR1 is KGHDR and CDR2 is SFDVKD. The CDR3 sequence is 14 residues long. As DNA, the CDR3 is TGTGCCACCAGTGGGGTCGACACCCTCCACGTCCTGACTTTC. It encodes CATSGVDTLHVLTF.

This clonotype was seen repeatedly, ten times or more. The gene calls are TRBV7-2 and TRBJ1-1, with D uncertain. In germline, CDR1 is SGHTA, CDR2 FQGNSA. V shed 1 base and J shed 1 base, with 7 bases lying between them. The CDR3 sequence is 14 residues long. CDR3: CASSLGWENTEAFF. In DNA, the CDR3 is TGTGCCAGCAGCTTAGGTTGGGAGAACACTGAAGCTTTCTTT.